These 23 T cell receptor beta chains share one sample of origin, sequenced in a study of control samples from healthy donors and cancer patients. Profiling relied on immunoSEQ multiplex PCR, and the TCRdb table lists in-frame clones only, not all of them. The table shows some 49,000 clones, with approximately 83% occurring only once. The material sequenced was PBMCs. These receptors all come from a woman between 50 and 59 years old with lung cancer.

The V and J genes are TRBV7-2 and TRBJ1-1, with D possibly TRBD1 on 5 matching bases. Germline loops: CDR1 SGHTA, CDR2 FQGNSA. The CDR3 covers 14 residues. Trimming pared 3 bases from V and 5 bases from J, leaving 13 bases between. The CDR3 DNA sequence: TGTGCCAGCAGCTTTTCCAGGGATGGAACTGAAGCTTTCTTT. Protein: CASSFSRDGTEAFF.

As for this clone: The junction and the germline gene differ at one end; a read error may be behind it. The V and J genes are TRBV20-1 and TRBJ2-7, with TRBD1 identical over 9 bases. The germline gives CDR1 DFQATT, CDR2 SNEGSKA (reference sequence). The length of the CDR3 is 11 residues. The CDR3 bases are TGCAGTGTTGGACAGGGGAACGAACAGTACTTC. This sequence encodes CSVGQGNEQYF.

The V call is TRBV7-2, the J call TRBJ1-3; 9 bases are shared with TRBD1. This CDR3 spans 15 amino acids. Trimming took 5 bases from V and 3 from J; bases not matched to a gene: 5. CDR1 and CDR2 (germline): SGHTA, FQGNSA. The CDR3 is CASSITGGRGNTIYF. In DNA form, the CDR3 reads TGTGCCAGCAGCATAACAGGGGGCCGTGGAAACACCATATATTTT.

The rearrangement links TRBV9 to TRBJ1-2; D possibly corresponds to TRBD1 (6 bases). The CDR3 runs to 15 residues. Trimming stripped 3 bases from V and 7 bases from J, with 19 bases between. Germline V CDR1 and CDR2: SGDLS, YYNGEE. The CDR3 loop reads CASSGETGFSPGYTF. CDR3 DNA: TGTGCCAGCAGCGGCGAAACAGGGTTTTCGCCTGGCTACACCTTC.

The chain joins TRBV19 to TRBJ1-1; possible D gene TRBD1, 5 bases. The CDR3 sequence is 18 residues long. V was trimmed by 3 bases and J by 3 bases, leaving 23 bases between them. Germline assignment: CDR1 LNHDA and CDR2 SQIVND (reference sequence). CDR3 in amino acids: CASSIRRPGTASYTEAFF. The CDR3 nucleotides read TGTGCCAGTAGTATTAGGAGACCTGGGACCGCTTCTTACACTGAAGCTTTCTTT.

The chain links TRBV9 to TRBJ2-7, with 15 bases identical to TRBD2. The CDR3 sequence is 16 residues long. The V and J ends lost 3 bases and 1 base, in that order; junction bases with no gene match: 2. CDR1 is SGDLS and CDR2 is YYNGEE in the germline V gene. CDR3 sequence reads: CASSAGLAGGSYEQYF. The DNA of the CDR3 is TGTGCCAGCAGCGCCGGACTAGCGGGGGGGTCCTACGAGCAGTACTTC.

The V call is TRBV7-8, the J call TRBJ1-1, with D possibly TRBD1 on 6 matching bases. This CDR3 region has 13 residues. From germline, CDR1 is SGHVS and CDR2 FQNEAQ. Trimming cost V 4 bases and J 7 bases, with 13 bases left between them. The CDR3 sequence is CASSSGGVNEAFF. The DNA of the CDR3 is TGTGCCAGCAGCTCTGGGGGCGTAAATGAAGCTTTCTTT.

The chain is built from TRBV15 and TRBJ1-2; the D is unclear. The CDR3 sequence is 13 residues long. Germline V gene lookup returns CDR1 LNHNV and CDR2 YYDKDF (reference sequence). With 1 base removed from V and 6 bases from J, the gap between germline ends came to 9 bases. DNA of the CDR3: TGTGCCACCAGCAGAGGAAGGACGGATGGCTACACCTTC. Translating gives CATSRGRTDGYTF.

V usage is TRBV6-5 and J usage is TRBJ1-2; D possibly corresponds to TRBD1 (6 bases). This CDR3 has 12 residues. Germline V gene data show CDR1 as MNHEY and CDR2 as SVGAGI. V lost 5 bases to trimming and J lost 4 bases, with 8 bases between them. The CDR3 here is CASSPGAYGYTF. CDR3 nucleotide sequence: TGTGCCAGCAGTCCGGGGGCCTATGGCTACACCTTC.

This clone was picked up one time. The chain carries TRBV7-9 and TRBJ1-1; 7 bases agree with TRBD1. The CDR3 runs to 12 residues. The V segment lost 4 bases and the J segment 9 bases; nucleotides outside the gene matches: 5. Germline lookup yields CDR1 SEHNR and CDR2 FQNEAQ (reference sequence). CDR3 nucleotide sequence: TGTGCCAGCAGCTACGACAGGGCCCAAGCTTTCTTT. Its protein product is CASSYDRAQAFF.

The CDR3, as DNA: TGTGCCACCAGTGCGTGGGGGCCCCCCTACAATGAGCAGTTCTTC. Translating it yields CATSAWGPPYNEQFF. The chain links TRBV24-1 to TRBJ2-1, with D tentatively TRBD1 (6 bases). Trimming removed 5 bases from V and 2 bases from J, with 12 bases in between. The CDR3 spans 15 residues. Germline CDR1 reads KGHDR; CDR2 reads SFDVKD.

This clone was counted only a few times. J is TRBJ1-6 and V is TRBV5-1; D is unresolved. V dropped 0 bases and J dropped 9 bases, with 10 bases sitting between them. This CDR3 comprises 14 residues. Germline V gene lookup returns CDR1 SGHRS and CDR2 YFSETQ. This CDR3 is CASSLEVFGSPLHF. The CDR3 region has the DNA TGCGCCAGCAGCTTGGAGGTCTTTGGTTCACCCCTCCACTTT.

V is TRBV18 and J is TRBJ2-1; the match to TRBD1 covers 7 bases. This CDR3 spans 16 amino acids. Trimming at V came to 0 bases and at J to 1 base, leaving 3 bases not matched to a gene. Germline CDR1 KGHSH, CDR2 LQKENI. CDR3 nucleotide sequence: TGTGCCAGCTCACCACCGAGGGGGCAATCCTACAATGAGCAGTTCTTC. Its translation: CASSPPRGQSYNEQFF.

V is TRBV29-1 and J is TRBJ2-1; tentatively, D is TRBD1 (5 bases). The germline V and J ends were trimmed by 8 bases and 1 base, with 12 bases remaining between them. The CDR3 totals 13 residues. Germline CDR1 SQVTM, CDR2 ANQGSEA. CDR3 protein: CSFLRASYNEQFF. In DNA, the CDR3 is TGCAGCTTTCTCAGGGCATCCTACAATGAGCAGTTCTTC.

This clone was seen a few times. V gene TRBV14 combines with J gene TRBJ2-4, with 11 bases fitting TRBD2. The length of the CDR3 is 17 residues. The J segment lost 1 base and the V segment lost 4 bases, leaving 6 bases of the junction unmatched. Germline CDR1 is SGHDN and CDR2 is FVKESK. The CDR3, as DNA: TGTGCCAGCAGCCCGGCACGGACTAGCGGGGCCAAAAACATTCAGTACTTC. Its protein is CASSPARTSGAKNIQYF.

The chain links TRBV29-1 to TRBJ1-4, with a possible D match to TRBD1 (5 bases). V was clipped by 4 bases and J by 8 bases, with 14 bases between them. This CDR3 spans 13 amino acids. CDR1 is SQVTM, CDR2 ANQGSEA, per germline. CDR3 sequence: CSVGRQGNEKLFF. The CDR3 nucleotides read TGCAGCGTTGGAAGGCAGGGAAACGAAAAACTGTTTTTT.

This rearrangement joins TRBV5-1 to TRBJ2-1; D possibly corresponds to TRBD2 (7 bases). In germline, CDR1 is SGHRS, CDR2 YFSETQ. This CDR3 is 16 amino acids long. Trimming pared 1 base from V and 5 bases from J, leaving 16 bases between. The CDR3 spells CASSLNVRGANNEQFF. Written as DNA, the CDR3 is TGCGCCAGCAGCTTGAATGTTCGGGGGGCAAACAATGAGCAGTTCTTC.

The gene calls are TRBV4-3 and TRBJ2-3; 7 bases line up with TRBD1. CDR1 is LGHNA and CDR2 is YSLEER in the germline V gene. The CDR3 has 16 residues. V lost 2 bases and J lost 1; bases outside the gene matches: 6. CDR3 in DNA: TGCGCCAGCAGCCAACTTACCGGGACAGGCACAGATACGCAGTATTTT. Translated: CASSQLTGTGTDTQYF.

The chain has TRBV29-1 and TRBJ1-2, with D possibly being TRBD1 (6 bases). The V end was cut by 6 bases, the J end by 3 bases, with 14 bases between. Looked up from germline, CDR1 is SQVTM and CDR2 is ANQGSEA. The CDR3 runs 13 residues. The CDR3 bases are TGCAGCGTCTCCGACAGGACCTACTATGGCTACACCTTC. Residues: CSVSDRTYYGYTF.

The chain recombines TRBV5-1 with TRBJ2-3, with 10 nucleotides matching TRBD2. V shed 3 bases, J shed 1 base, and the junction held 5 bases outside the gene matches. This CDR3 has 16 residues. Germline CDR1 SGHRS, CDR2 YFSETQ. CDR3 in amino acids: CASSSFTSGGTDTQYF. CDR3 bases: TGCGCCAGCAGCTCTTTCACTAGCGGGGGCACAGATACGCAGTATTTT.

V gene TRBV3-1 (or the pseudogene TRBV3-2) combines with J gene TRBJ1-4; 7 bases match TRBD1. The CDR3 runs to 13 residues. The J segment lost 12 bases and the V segment lost 4 bases, leaving 8 bases of the junction unmatched. The V gene's germline CDR1 is LGHDT and CDR2 YNNKEL (reference sequence). This CDR3 is CASSPGQAGELFF. CDR3 sequence (DNA): TGTGCCAGCAGCCCCGGACAGGCCGGGGAACTGTTTTTT.

The chain employs TRBV28 and TRBJ2-6, with D possibly TRBD1 on 5 matching bases. From germline, CDR1 is MDHEN and CDR2 SYDVKM. The CDR3 spans 18 residues. Deletions cut 2 bases from V and 0 bases from J, with 14 bases between. The CDR3 nucleotides are TGTGCCAGCAGTTTAACAGGTTTTCAACTCTCTGGGGCCAACGTCCTGACTTTC. This codes for CASSLTGFQLSGANVLTF.

The rearrangement uses TRBV15 and TRBJ1-1; no definite D call. Germline V CDR1 and CDR2: LNHNV, YYDKDF (reference sequence). V gave up 0 bases and J gave up 1 base, with 6 bases separating them. CDR3 length: 14 amino acids. The CDR3 loop reads CATSRDRTNTEAFF. CDR3 sequence (DNA): TGTGCCACCAGCAGAGATAGAACGAACACTGAAGCTTTCTTT.